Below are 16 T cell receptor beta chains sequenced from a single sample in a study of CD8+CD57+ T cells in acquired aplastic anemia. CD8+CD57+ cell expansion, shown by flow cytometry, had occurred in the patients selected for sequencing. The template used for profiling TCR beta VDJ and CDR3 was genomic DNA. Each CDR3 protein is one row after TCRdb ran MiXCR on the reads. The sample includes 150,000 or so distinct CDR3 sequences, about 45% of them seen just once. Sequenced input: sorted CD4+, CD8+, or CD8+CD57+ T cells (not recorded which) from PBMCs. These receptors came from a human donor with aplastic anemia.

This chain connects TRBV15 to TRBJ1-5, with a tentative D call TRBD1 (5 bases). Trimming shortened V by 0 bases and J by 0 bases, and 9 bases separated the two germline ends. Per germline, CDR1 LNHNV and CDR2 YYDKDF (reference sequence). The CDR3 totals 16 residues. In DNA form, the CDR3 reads TGTGCCACCAGCAGAGATACCGGGGGTAGCAATCAGCCCCAGCATTTT. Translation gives CATSRDTGGSNQPQHF.

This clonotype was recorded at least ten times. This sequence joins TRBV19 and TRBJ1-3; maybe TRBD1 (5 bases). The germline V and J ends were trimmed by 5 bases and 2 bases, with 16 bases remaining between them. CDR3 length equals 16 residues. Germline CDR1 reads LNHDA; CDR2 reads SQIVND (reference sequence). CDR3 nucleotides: TGTGCCAGTAGTGCACAGTCGGGGGTCGCTGGAAACACCATATATTTT. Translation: CASSAQSGVAGNTIYF.

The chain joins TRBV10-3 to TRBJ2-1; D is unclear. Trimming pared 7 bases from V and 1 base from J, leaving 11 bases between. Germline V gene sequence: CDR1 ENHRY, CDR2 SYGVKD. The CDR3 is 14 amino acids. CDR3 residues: CAIKGQTSYNEQFF. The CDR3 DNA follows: TGTGCCATCAAAGGTCAGACTTCCTACAATGAGCAGTTCTTC.

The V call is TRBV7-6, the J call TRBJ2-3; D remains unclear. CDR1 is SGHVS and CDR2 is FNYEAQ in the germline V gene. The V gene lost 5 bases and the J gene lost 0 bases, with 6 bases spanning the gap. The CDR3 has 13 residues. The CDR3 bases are TGTGCCAGCAGCCCCCCCAGCACAGATACGCAGTATTTT. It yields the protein CASSPPSTDTQYF. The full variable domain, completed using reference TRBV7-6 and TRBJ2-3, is GAGVSQSPRYKVTKRGQDVALRCDPISGHVSLYWYRQALGQGPEFLTYFNYEAQQDKSGLPNDRFSAERPEGSISTLTIQRTEQRDSAMYRCASSPPSTDTQYFGPGTRLTVL.

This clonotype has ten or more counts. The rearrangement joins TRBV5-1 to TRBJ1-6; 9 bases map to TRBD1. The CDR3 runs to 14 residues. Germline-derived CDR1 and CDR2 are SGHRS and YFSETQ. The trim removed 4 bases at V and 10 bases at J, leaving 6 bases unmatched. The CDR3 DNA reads TGCGCCAGCAGCCAGGGACAGGGAGGGTCACCCCTCCACTTT. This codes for CASSQGQGGSPLHF.

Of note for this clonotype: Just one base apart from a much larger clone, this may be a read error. The chain's CDR3 is CAGSFTFSSEQFF. The CDR3 DNA follows: TGTGCCGGCAGCTTTACGTTCTCGAGTGAGCAGTTCTTC. The chain combines TRBV2 with TRBJ2-1; no firm D call. In germline, CDR1 is SNHLY, CDR2 FYNNEI. The CDR3 loop spans 13 amino acids. The full variable domain, in which reference TRBV2 and TRBJ2-1 provide the parts outside the CDR3, is EPEVTQTPSHQVTQMGQEVILRCVPISNHLYFYWYRQILGQKVEFLVSFYNNEISEKSEIFDDQFSVERPDGSNFTLKIRSTKLEDSAMYFCAGSFTFSSEQFFGPGTRLTVL.

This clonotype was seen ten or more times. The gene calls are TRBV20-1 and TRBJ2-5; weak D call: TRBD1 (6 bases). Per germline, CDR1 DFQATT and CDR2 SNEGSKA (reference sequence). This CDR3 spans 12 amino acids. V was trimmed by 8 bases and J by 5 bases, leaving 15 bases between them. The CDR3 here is CSSNSQGETQYF. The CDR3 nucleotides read TGCAGTTCTAATTCACAGGGCGAGACCCAGTACTTC.

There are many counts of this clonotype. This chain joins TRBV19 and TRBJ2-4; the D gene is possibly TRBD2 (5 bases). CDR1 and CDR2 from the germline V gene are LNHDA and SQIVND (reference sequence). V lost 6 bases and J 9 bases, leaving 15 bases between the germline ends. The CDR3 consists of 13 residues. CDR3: CASSYGREGIQYF. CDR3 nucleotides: TGTGCCAGTAGCTACGGTCGGGAAGGCATTCAGTACTTC.

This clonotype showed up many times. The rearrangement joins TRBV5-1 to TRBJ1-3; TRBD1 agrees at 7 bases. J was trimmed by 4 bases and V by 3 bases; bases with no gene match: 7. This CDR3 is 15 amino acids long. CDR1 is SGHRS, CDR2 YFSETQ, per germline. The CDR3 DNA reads TGCGCCAGCAGCTACTTTGGGACAGCAGGAAACACCATATATTTT. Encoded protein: CASSYFGTAGNTIYF.

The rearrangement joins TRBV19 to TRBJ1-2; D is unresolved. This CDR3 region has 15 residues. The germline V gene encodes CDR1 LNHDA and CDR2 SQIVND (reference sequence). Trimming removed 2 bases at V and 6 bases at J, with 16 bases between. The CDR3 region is CASSILAGDRDGYTF. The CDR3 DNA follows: TGTGCCAGTAGTATATTGGCCGGAGATAGGGATGGCTACACCTTC.

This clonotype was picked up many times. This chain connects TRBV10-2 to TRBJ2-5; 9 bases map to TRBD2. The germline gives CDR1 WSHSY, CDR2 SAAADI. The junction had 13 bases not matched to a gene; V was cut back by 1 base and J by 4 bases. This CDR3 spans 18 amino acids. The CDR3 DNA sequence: TGCGCCAGCAGTGAGTTCCTAGCTAGCGGGAAGTCTAGAGAGACCCAGTACTTC. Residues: CASSEFLASGKSRETQYF.

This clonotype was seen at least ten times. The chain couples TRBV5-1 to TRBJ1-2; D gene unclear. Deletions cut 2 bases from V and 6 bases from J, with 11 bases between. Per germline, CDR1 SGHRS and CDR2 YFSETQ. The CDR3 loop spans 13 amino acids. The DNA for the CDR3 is TGCGCCAGCAGCTTAGTGTTTTCGGATGGCTACACCTTC. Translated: CASSLVFSDGYTF.

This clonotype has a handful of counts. CDR3 nucleotide sequence: TGTGCCAGCAGTGAAGGTGGGGCCTACAATGAGCAGTTCTTC. Its protein product is CASSEGGAYNEQFF. The chain links TRBV2 to TRBJ2-1; D gene ambiguous. With 1 base removed from V and 2 bases from J, the gap between germline ends came to 6 bases. Germline lookup yields CDR1 SNHLY and CDR2 FYNNEI. This CDR3 region has 14 residues.

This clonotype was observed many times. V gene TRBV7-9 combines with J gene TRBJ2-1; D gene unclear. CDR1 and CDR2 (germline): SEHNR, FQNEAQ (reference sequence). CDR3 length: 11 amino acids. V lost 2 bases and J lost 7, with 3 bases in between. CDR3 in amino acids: CASSLFNEQFF. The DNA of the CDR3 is TGTGCCAGCAGCTTATTTAATGAGCAGTTCTTC.

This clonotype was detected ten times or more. The CDR3 DNA reads TGTGCCAGCAGTTTGATGGGCACGCAAGAGACCCAGTACTTC. Protein: CASSLMGTQETQYF. This chain links TRBV12-3 or TRBV12-4 with TRBJ2-5; the D is unclear. V lost 3 bases and J lost 2, with 10 bases in between. The length of the CDR3 is 14 residues.

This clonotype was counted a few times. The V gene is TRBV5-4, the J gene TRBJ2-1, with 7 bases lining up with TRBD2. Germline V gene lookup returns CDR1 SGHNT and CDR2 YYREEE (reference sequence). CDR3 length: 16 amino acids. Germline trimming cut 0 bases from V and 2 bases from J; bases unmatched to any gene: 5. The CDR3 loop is CASSLVLREPYNEQFF. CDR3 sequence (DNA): TGTGCCAGCAGCTTGGTGCTGCGGGAGCCCTACAATGAGCAGTTCTTC. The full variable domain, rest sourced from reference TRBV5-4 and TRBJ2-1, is ETGVTQSPTHLIKTRGQQVTLRCSSQSGHNTVSWYQQALGQGPQFIFQYYREEENGRGNFPPRFSGLQFPNYSSELNVNALELDDSALYLCASSLVLREPYNEQFFGPGTRLTVL.